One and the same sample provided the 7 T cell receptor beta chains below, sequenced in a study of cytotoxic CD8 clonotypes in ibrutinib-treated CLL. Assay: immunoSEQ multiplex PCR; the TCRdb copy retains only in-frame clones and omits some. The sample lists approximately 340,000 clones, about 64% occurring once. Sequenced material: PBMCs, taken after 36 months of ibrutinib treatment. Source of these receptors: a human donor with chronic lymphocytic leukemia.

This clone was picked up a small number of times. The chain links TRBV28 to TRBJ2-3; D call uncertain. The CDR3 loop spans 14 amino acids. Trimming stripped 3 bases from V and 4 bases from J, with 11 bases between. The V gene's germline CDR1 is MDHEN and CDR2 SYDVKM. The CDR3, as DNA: TGTGCCAGCAGTTTGAGGCCATCTCCAGATACGCAGTATTTT. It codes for CASSLRPSPDTQYF.

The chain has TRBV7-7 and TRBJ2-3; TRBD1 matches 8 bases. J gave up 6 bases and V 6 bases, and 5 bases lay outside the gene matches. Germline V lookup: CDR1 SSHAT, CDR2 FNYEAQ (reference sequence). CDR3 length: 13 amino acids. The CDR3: CASSYRQGDTQYF. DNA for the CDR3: TGTGCCAGCAGTTATAGACAGGGGGATACGCAGTATTTT.

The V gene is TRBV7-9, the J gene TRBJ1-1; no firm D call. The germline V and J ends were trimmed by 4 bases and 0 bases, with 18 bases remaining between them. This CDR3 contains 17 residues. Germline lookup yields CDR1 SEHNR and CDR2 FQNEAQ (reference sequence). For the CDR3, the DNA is TGTGCCAGCAGCTCCGTCGGACGGGTGGGAATGAACACTGAAGCTTTCTTT. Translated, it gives CASSSVGRVGMNTEAFF.

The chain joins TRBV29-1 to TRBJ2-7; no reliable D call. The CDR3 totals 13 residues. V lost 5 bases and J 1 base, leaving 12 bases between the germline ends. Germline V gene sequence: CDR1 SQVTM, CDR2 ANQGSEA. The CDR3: CSVLSPRSYEQYF. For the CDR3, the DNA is TGCAGCGTTCTCTCTCCCAGGTCCTACGAGCAGTACTTC.

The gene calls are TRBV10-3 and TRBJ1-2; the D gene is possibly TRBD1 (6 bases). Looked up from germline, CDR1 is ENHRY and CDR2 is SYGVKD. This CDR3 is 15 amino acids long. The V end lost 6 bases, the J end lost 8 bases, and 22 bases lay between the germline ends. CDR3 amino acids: CAISPPTGQSGGYTF. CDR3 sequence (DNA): TGTGCCATCAGCCCCCCGACAGGCCAATCGGGAGGCTACACCTTC.

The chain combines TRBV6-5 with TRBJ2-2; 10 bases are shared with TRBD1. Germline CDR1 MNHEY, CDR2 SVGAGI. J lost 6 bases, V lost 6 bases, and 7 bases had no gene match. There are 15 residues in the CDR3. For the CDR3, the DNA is TGTGCCAGCAGAAGGGGACAGGGGTTCGCCGGGGAGCTGTTTTTT. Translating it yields CASRRGQGFAGELFF.

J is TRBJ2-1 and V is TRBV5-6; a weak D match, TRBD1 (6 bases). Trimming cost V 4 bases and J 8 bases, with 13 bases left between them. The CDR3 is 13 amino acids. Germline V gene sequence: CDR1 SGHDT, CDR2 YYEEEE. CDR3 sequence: CASSPTGFDEQFF. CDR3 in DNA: TGTGCCAGCAGCCCGACAGGTTTCGATGAGCAGTTCTTC.